This TCR beta chain was recorded in a study of blood T cells in healthy people across ages. Study results and caveats: Naive T cell percentage showed a strong correlation with the diversity of TCR beta. Relative to aged donors, long-lived donors carried more naive CD4+ cells and displayed higher diversity. The unsorted PBMCs prevented any conclusive comparison of naive versus antigen-experienced cells.

Primed by a sample-barcoded 5' primer and a J-beta primer mix, a second PCR proceeded for about 6 to 11 cycles. In TCRdb, the 5' RACE reads were re-called with MiXCR into one record per CDR3 protein. The table lists about 830,000 distinct CDR3 sequences, roughly 60% of them singletons. Donor samples were obtained from healthy Caucasian individuals from Russia, aged 6 to 90. About this clonotype: The antigen is unknown.

The CDR3 loop spans 12 amino acids. The clonotype was recovered from a man aged 30 to 45 in good health. J is TRBJ2-1 and V is TRBV12-3 or TRBV12-4; D possibly corresponds to TRBD2 (6 bases). The end of the DNA fits TRBJ2-7 better, so the J call may be wrong. Sequenced material: blood. CDR3 amino acids: CASSSWRGEQYF. DNA of the CDR3: TGTGCCAGCAGTTCGTGGAGGGGCGAGCAGTACTTC.